The next 25 T cell receptor beta chains were all read from a single sample in a study of blood T cell repertoires in COVID-19. Method: immunoSEQ multiplex PCR; TCRdb's copy keeps in-frame clones and lacks some. The sample contains roughly 90,000 clones, roughly 80% of which appear only once. Sequencing used peripheral blood. The receptors were sampled from a man aged 50-60 years with acute or convalescent COVID-19.

The chain combines TRBV10-1 with TRBJ2-7; a weak D match, TRBD2 (5 bases). The length of the CDR3 is 14 residues. Germline V gene lookup returns CDR1 WNHNN and CDR2 SYGVQD (reference sequence). The V end was cut by 3 bases, the J end by 5 bases, with 14 bases between. The chain's CDR3 is CASSEGSGPHEQYF. CDR3 in DNA: TGCGCCAGCAGTGAAGGGAGCGGTCCCCACGAGCAGTACTTC.

The V and J genes are TRBV5-6 and TRBJ1-5, with D maybe TRBD1 (6 bases). Trimming took off 0 bases at V and 0 bases at J, with 10 bases between the two ends. Per germline, CDR1 SGHDT and CDR2 YYEEEE. This CDR3 has 16 amino acids. CDR3 nucleotides: TGTGCCAGCAGCTTGGCCGAACAGGGTAGCAATCAGCCCCAGCATTTT. Translation gives CASSLAEQGSNQPQHF.

The chain has TRBV27 and TRBJ1-1, with 8 bases aligning to TRBD1. CDR1 and CDR2 from the germline V gene are MNHEY and SMNVEV (reference sequence). V lost 4 bases and J lost 4; bases outside the gene matches: 11. There are 16 residues in the CDR3. The DNA of the CDR3 is TGTGCCAGCAGTTCCGAGGCAGGGGGCCTCAGCACTGAAGCTTTCTTT. It translates to CASSSEAGGLSTEAFF.

This clone was found once. The rearrangement joins TRBV6-5 to TRBJ1-2; 7 positions match TRBD1. Per the germline V gene, CDR1 is MNHEY and CDR2 is SVGAGI. V shed 6 bases, J shed 4 bases, and the junction held 8 bases outside the gene matches. The CDR3 runs 14 residues. CDR3 sequence (DNA): TGTGCCAGCAGGATGACAGGGCCAGTCTATGGCTACACCTTC. Translated: CASRMTGPVYGYTF.

The chain is built from TRBV30 and TRBJ2-5, with D possibly being TRBD2 (5 bases). The CDR3 totals 13 residues. Per the germline V gene, CDR1 is GTSNPN and CDR2 is SVGIG (reference sequence). V gave up 1 base and J gave up 4 bases, with 10 bases separating them. The CDR3 loop reads CAWSGGSAETQYF. CDR3 DNA sequence: TGTGCCTGGAGTGGCGGGTCTGCAGAGACCCAGTACTTC. Drawing the rest from reference TRBV30 and TRBJ2-5, the complete variable domain is SQTIHQWPATLVQPVGSPLSLECTVEGTSNPNLYWYRQAAGRGLQLLFYSVGIGQISSEVPQNLSASRPQDRQFILSSKKLLLSDSGFYLCAWSGGSAETQYFGPGTRLLVL.

The V and J genes are TRBV4-3 and TRBJ1-1; 7 bases match TRBD1. After removal of 3 bases from V and 5 bases from J, the junction contained 15 bases not matched to a gene. Per the germline V gene, CDR1 is LGHNA and CDR2 is YSLEER. CDR3 length: 17 residues. CDR3 protein: CASSHLAPGRGSTEAFF. In DNA, the CDR3 is TGCGCCAGCAGCCACCTCGCCCCGGGCAGGGGGTCTACTGAAGCTTTCTTT.

The table lists this clone with a count of one. The chain links TRBV7-9 to TRBJ2-6; D possibly corresponds to TRBD1 (5 bases). Germline V CDR1 and CDR2: SEHNR, FQNEAQ (reference sequence). The CDR3 contains 15 residues. V was trimmed by 4 bases and J by 5 bases, leaving 12 bases between them. As DNA, the CDR3 is TGTGCCAGCAGCTCTACAGGCCTCTGGGCCAACGTCCTGACTTTC. Its translation is CASSSTGLWANVLTF.

This rearrangement joins TRBV29-1 to TRBJ2-7, with 10 bases matching TRBD2. The CDR3 covers 14 residues. CDR1 and CDR2 from the germline V gene are SQVTM and ANQGSEA. Unmatched junction bases numbered 10, after V lost 7 bases and J lost 4 bases. Here the CDR3 reads CSAMPTSGLYEQYF. The CDR3 region has the DNA TGCAGCGCAATGCCGACTAGCGGGTTATACGAGCAGTACTTC.

The V gene is TRBV5-5, the J gene TRBJ1-2; 11 bases are a match to TRBD1. This CDR3 has 14 amino acids. Germline V lookup: CDR1 SGHKS, CDR2 YYEKEE (reference sequence). Trimming removed 4 bases from V and 6 bases from J; junction bases left unmatched: 5. DNA for the CDR3: TGTGCCAGCAGCAAGGACAGGGGGCTGGATGGCTACACCTTC. Protein: CASSKDRGLDGYTF.

As DNA, the CDR3 is TGCGCCAGCAGCGGGGGACAGGGGTCTTACACCGGGGAGCTGTTTTTT. Its translation: CASSGGQGSYTGELFF. This chain connects TRBV5-1 to TRBJ2-2; 10 bases fit TRBD1. The ends lost 4 bases at V and 3 bases at J; junction bases unmatched: 6. The CDR3 runs 16 residues. CDR1 and CDR2 (germline): SGHRS, YFSETQ.

The chain has TRBV6-2 or TRBV6-3 and TRBJ2-7; D perhaps matches TRBD2 (5 bases). Per germline, CDR1 MNHEY and CDR2 SVGEGT. This CDR3 spans 14 amino acids. V lost 0 bases and J 7 bases, leaving 13 bases between the germline ends. The CDR3 DNA follows: TGTGCCAGCAGTTACTCAGGCTACTCGGGAGAGCAGTACTTC. Translated, it gives CASSYSGYSGEQYF.

V gene TRBV10-1 combines with J gene TRBJ1-2; D perhaps matches TRBD1 (5 bases). The CDR3 consists of 16 residues. V lost 3 bases to trimming and J lost 4 bases, with 18 bases between them. Per germline, CDR1 WNHNN and CDR2 SYGVQD (reference sequence). The CDR3 DNA sequence: TGCGCCAGCAGTGATTGGGCCGCGGGACGGTCCTATGGCTACACCTTC. Translating gives CASSDWAAGRSYGYTF.

V gene TRBV11-2 combines with J gene TRBJ1-5, with 10 bases lining up with TRBD1. In germline, CDR1 is SGHAT, CDR2 FQNNGV. This CDR3 spans 15 amino acids. V was clipped by 2 bases and J by 6 bases; unmatched bases: 4. The CDR3 loop is CASSLRQGAGQPQHF. The CDR3 DNA is TGTGCCAGCAGCTTACGACAGGGGGCAGGTCAGCCCCAGCATTTT.

The rearrangement joins TRBV3-1 (or the pseudogene TRBV3-2) to TRBJ1-1, with D possibly being TRBD1 (5 bases). This CDR3 is built from 14 residues. Germline-derived CDR1 and CDR2 are LGHDT and YNNKEL (reference sequence). Trimming pared 1 base from V and 8 bases from J, leaving 14 bases between. The CDR3 loop reads CASSQGGGPPEAFF. The CDR3 nucleotides read TGTGCCAGCAGCCAAGGGGGGGGACCTCCGGAAGCTTTCTTT.

The V call is TRBV28, the J call TRBJ1-1; a possible D gene is TRBD1 (6 bases). CDR1 is MDHEN, CDR2 SYDVKM, per germline. The CDR3 contains 14 residues. Trimming pared 2 bases from V and 1 base from J, leaving 8 bases between. The CDR3 loop reads CASSLPRGNTEAFF. The CDR3 nucleotides read TGTGCCAGCAGTTTACCCAGGGGGAACACTGAAGCTTTCTTT.

The chain combines TRBV2 with TRBJ1-5, with D perhaps TRBD1 (6 bases). Germline assignment: CDR1 SNHLY and CDR2 FYNNEI. The CDR3 is made up of 16 amino acids. Trimming stripped 6 bases from V and 4 bases from J, with 19 bases between. The CDR3 is CASSLPRDNWNQPQHF. As DNA, the CDR3 is TGTGCCAGCAGCCTACCCCGGGACAATTGGAATCAGCCCCAGCATTTT.

V and J are TRBV7-9 and TRBJ1-1; D possibly corresponds to TRBD1 (6 bases). Per the germline V gene, CDR1 is SEHNR and CDR2 is FQNEAQ (reference sequence). The CDR3 consists of 14 residues. V shed 4 bases and J shed 7 bases, with 16 bases lying between them. The DNA for the CDR3 is TGTGCCAGCAGCTCCGGCGTAGGGGGGGTTGAAGCTTTCTTT. This translates into CASSSGVGGVEAFF.

This clone was seen just once. The V and J genes are TRBV14 and TRBJ2-7; TRBD2 aligns across 7 bases. With 1 base clipped from V and 7 bases from J, the junction kept 10 bases outside the gene matches. This CDR3 is built from 15 residues. Germline values: CDR1 SGHDN, CDR2 FVKESK. This CDR3 is CASSQVGLPRWEQYF. DNA for the CDR3: TGTGCCAGCAGCCAAGTGGGACTACCTCGTTGGGAGCAGTACTTC.

This chain connects TRBV9 to TRBJ2-7; 10 nucleotides align to TRBD2. With V trimmed by 3 bases and J by 5 bases, 8 bases remained unmatched. Germline V gene lookup returns CDR1 SGDLS and CDR2 YYNGEE. This CDR3 comprises 15 residues. CDR3 nucleotide sequence: TGTGCCAGCAGCGCACTAGCGGGGAAGGGAGACGAGCAGTACTTC. Its translation: CASSALAGKGDEQYF.

The V call is TRBV12-5, the J call TRBJ2-4; tentative D call: TRBD1 (6 bases). The CDR3 consists of 16 residues. The germline V and J ends were trimmed by 6 bases and 1 base, with 16 bases remaining between them. Germline CDR1 LGHNT, CDR2 FRNRAP. CDR3 protein: CASGAQGFGAKNIQYF. In DNA form, the CDR3 reads TGTGCTAGTGGGGCCCAGGGGTTTGGGGCCAAAAACATTCAGTACTTC.

This rearrangement joins TRBV5-1 to TRBJ2-3; possibly TRBD2 for D (5 bases). The CDR3 contains 15 residues. The germline CDR1 and CDR2 sequences are SGHRS and YFSETQ. Trimming took off 0 bases at V and 5 bases at J, with 13 bases between the two ends. The CDR3 nucleotides read TGCGCCAGCAGCTTGGTCGTGGGAGTCGTAGATACGCAGTATTTT. Its protein product is CASSLVVGVVDTQYF.

This chain joins TRBV6-5 and TRBJ1-2; weak D call: TRBD1 (5 bases). The CDR3 length is 15 residues. V was pared by 6 bases and J by 3 bases, with 17 bases between. Germline V gene data show CDR1 as MNHEY and CDR2 as SVGAGI. The CDR3 region has the DNA TGTGCCAGCAGGCGCGTAGGGGCGGGGGACTATGGCTACACCTTC. It translates to CASRRVGAGDYGYTF.

This chain links TRBV4-1 with TRBJ1-5; the D gene is possibly TRBD1 (5 bases). V was clipped by 0 bases and J by 6 bases, with 18 bases between them. This CDR3 is built from 17 residues. CDR1 is MGHRA, CDR2 YSYEKL, per germline. CDR3 sequence reads: CASSQEAGPPLGQPQHF. In nucleotides, the CDR3 is TGCGCCAGCAGCCAAGAGGCGGGACCACCCTTGGGTCAGCCCCAGCATTTT.

This clone was found once. V is TRBV7-9 and J is TRBJ2-1, with a possible D match to TRBD2 (6 bases). CDR1 is SEHNR and CDR2 is FQNEAQ in the germline V gene (reference sequence). With 4 bases removed from V and 8 bases from J, the gap between germline ends came to 6 bases. The CDR3 length is 11 residues. The CDR3 protein is CASSWGDEQFF. In DNA form, the CDR3 reads TGTGCCAGCAGCTGGGGGGATGAGCAGTTCTTC. Based on the CDR3 plus reference TRBV7-9 and TRBJ2-1, the full variable domain is DTGVSQNPRHKITKRGQNVTFRCDPISEHNRLYWYRQTLGQGPEFLTYFQNEAQLEKSRLLSDRFSAERPKGSFSTLEIQRTEQGDSAMYLCASSWGDEQFFGPGTRLTVL.

The chain employs TRBV28 and TRBJ2-1; 9 nucleotides agree with TRBD2. The germline V gene has CDR1 MDHEN and CDR2 SYDVKM. V lost 5 bases, J lost 0 bases, and 5 bases stayed unmatched. The CDR3 is made up of 16 amino acids. Here the CDR3 reads CASSVTSGSSYNEQFF. CDR3 nucleotide sequence: TGTGCCAGCAGTGTGACTAGCGGAAGCTCCTACAATGAGCAGTTCTTC.